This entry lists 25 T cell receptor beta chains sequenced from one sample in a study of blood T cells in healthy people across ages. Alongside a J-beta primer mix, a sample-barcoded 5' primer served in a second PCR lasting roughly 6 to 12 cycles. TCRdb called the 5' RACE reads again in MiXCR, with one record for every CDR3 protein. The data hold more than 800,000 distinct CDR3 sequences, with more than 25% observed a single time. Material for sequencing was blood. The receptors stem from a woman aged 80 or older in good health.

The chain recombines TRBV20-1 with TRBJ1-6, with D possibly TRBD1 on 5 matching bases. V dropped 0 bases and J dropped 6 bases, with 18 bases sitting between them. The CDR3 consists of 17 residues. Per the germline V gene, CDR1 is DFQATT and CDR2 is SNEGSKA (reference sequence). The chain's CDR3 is CSARDLYGGWGNSPLHF. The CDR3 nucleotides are TGCAGTGCTAGAGATCTGTATGGGGGGTGGGGTAATTCACCCCTCCACTTT.

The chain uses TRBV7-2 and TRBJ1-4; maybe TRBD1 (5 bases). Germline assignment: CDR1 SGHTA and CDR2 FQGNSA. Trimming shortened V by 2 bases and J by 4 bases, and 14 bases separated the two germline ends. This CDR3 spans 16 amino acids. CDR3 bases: TGTGCCAGCAGCTTACTCAGGGCGGGGGGTAATGAAAAACTGTTTTTT. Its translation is CASSLLRAGGNEKLFF.

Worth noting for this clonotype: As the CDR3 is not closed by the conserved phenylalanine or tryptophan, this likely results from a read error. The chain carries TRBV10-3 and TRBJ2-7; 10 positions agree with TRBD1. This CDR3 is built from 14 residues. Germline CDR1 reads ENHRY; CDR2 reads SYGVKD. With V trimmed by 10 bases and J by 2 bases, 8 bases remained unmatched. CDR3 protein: CATVLGQGAYEQYC. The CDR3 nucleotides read TGTGCCACAGTCCTCGGACAGGGGGCCTACGAGCAGTACTGC.

The CDR3 loop reads CASSGLAGALGETQYF. The CDR3 nucleotides read TGTGCCAGCAGTGGACTAGCGGGGGCCCTCGGGGAGACCCAGTACTTC. This chain links TRBV2 with TRBJ2-5; TRBD2 agrees at 12 bases. Germline CDR1 is SNHLY and CDR2 is FYNNEI. The CDR3 extends over 16 amino acids. J gave up 5 bases and V 4 bases, and 8 bases lay outside the gene matches. The full variable domain, completed using reference TRBV2 and TRBJ2-5, is EPEVTQTPSHQVTQMGQEVILRCVPISNHLYFYWYRQILGQKVEFLVSFYNNEISEKSEIFDDQFSVERPDGSNFTLKIRSTKLEDSAMYFCASSGLAGALGETQYFGPGTRLLVL.

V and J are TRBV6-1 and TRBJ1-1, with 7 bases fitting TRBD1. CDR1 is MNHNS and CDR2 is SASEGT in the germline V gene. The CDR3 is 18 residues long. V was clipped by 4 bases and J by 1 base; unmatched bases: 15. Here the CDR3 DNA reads TGTGCCAGCAGTGTGCGTGTACAGGGGCCCCACCCGAACACTGAAGCTTTCTTT. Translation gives CASSVRVQGPHPNTEAFF.

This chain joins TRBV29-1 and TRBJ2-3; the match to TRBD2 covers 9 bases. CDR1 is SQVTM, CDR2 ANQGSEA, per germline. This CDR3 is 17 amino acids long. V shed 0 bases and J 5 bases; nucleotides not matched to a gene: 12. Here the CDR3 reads CSVEDRWRGGRIDTQYF. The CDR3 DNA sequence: TGCAGCGTTGAAGATCGTTGGCGGGGGGGCCGTATAGATACGCAGTATTTT.

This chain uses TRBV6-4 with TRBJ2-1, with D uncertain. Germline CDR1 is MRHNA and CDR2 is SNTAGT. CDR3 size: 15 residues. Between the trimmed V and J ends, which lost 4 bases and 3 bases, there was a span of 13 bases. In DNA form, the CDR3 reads TGTGCCAGCAGTGTATCACCAACTGGCTACAATGAGCAGTTCTTC. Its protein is CASSVSPTGYNEQFF.

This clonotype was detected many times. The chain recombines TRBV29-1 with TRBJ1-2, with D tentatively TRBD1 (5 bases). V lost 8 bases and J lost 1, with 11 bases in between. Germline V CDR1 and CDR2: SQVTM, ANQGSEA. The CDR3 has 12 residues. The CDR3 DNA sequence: TGCAGCTCGGGGGGGAGTAACTATGGCTACACCTTC. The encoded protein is CSSGGSNYGYTF. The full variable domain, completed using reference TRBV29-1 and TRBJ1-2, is SAVISQKPSRDICQRGTSLTIQCQVDSQVTMMFWYRQQPGQSLTLIATANQGSEATYESGFVIDKFPISRPNLTFSTLTVSNMSPEDSSIYLCSSGGSNYGYTFGSGTRLTVV.

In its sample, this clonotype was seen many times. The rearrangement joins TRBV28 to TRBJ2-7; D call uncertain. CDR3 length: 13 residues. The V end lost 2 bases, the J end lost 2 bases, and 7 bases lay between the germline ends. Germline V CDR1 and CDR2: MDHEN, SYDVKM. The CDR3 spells CASSLKMTYEQYF. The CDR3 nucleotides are TGTGCCAGCAGTTTAAAAATGACCTACGAGCAGTACTTC.

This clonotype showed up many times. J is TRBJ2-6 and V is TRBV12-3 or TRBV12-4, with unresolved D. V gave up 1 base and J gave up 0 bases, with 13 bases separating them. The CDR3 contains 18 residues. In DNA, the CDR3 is TGTGCCAGCAGTTTAGATGGGGTAACGAGCTCTGGGGCCAACGTCCTGACTTTC. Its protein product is CASSLDGVTSSGANVLTF.

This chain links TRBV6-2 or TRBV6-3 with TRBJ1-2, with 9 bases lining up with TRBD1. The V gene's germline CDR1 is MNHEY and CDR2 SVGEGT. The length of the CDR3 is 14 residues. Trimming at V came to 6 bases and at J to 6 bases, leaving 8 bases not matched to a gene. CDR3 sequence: CASRLPGTGNGYTF. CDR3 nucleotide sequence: TGTGCCAGCAGGCTTCCCGGGACAGGGAATGGCTACACCTTC.

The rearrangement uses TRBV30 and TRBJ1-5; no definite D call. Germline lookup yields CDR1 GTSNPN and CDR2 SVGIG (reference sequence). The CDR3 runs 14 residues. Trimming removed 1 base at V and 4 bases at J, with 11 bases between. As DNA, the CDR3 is TGTGCCTGGAGTGCGGCATCGCTTAATCAGCCCCAGCATTTT. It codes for CAWSAASLNQPQHF.

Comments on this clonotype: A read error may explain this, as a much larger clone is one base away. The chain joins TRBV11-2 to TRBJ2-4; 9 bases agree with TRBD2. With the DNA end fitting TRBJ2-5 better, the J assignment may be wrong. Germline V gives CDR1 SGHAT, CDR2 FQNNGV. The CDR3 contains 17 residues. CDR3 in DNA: TGTGCCAGCAGCTTAGGACGGACTAGCGAGGGGGGGGAGACCCAGTACTTC. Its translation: CASSLGRTSEGGETQYF.

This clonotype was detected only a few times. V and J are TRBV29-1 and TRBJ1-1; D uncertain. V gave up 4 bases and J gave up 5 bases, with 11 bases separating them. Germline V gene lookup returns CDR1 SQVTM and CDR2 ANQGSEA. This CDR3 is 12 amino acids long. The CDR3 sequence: CSVVIGGTEAFF. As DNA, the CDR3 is TGCAGCGTTGTTATTGGAGGAACTGAAGCTTTCTTT.

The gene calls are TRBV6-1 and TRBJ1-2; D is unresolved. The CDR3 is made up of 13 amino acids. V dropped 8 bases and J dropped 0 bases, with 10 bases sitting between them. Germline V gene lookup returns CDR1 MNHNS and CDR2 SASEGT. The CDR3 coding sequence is TGTGCCAGCTATACCCATACTAACTATGGCTACACCTTC. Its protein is CASYTHTNYGYTF.

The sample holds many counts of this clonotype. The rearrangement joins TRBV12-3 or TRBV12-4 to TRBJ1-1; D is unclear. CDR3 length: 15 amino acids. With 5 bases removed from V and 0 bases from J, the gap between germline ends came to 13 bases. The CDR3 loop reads CASSPSGGMNTEAFF. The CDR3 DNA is TGTGCCAGCAGTCCCTCGGGTGGCATGAACACTGAAGCTTTCTTT.

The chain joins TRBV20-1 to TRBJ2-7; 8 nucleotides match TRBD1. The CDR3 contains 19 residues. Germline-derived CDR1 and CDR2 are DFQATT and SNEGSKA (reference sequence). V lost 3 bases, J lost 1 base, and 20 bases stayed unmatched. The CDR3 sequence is CSARNRTGISSTISYEQYF. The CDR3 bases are TGCAGTGCTAGGAACCGGACAGGGATATCCTCGACTATTTCCTACGAGCAGTACTTC.

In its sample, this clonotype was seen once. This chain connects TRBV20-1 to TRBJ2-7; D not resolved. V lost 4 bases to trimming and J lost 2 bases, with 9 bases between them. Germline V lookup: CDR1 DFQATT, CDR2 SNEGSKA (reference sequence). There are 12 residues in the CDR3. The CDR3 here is CSAKGTTYEQYF. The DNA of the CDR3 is TGCAGTGCTAAGGGCACCACCTACGAGCAGTACTTC.

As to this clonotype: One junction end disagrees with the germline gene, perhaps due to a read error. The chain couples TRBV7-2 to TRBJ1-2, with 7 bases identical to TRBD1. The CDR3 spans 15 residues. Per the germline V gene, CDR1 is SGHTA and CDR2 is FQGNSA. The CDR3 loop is CASSSPGTANYGHTF. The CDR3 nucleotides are TGTGCCAGCAGCAGTCCCGGGACAGCTAACTATGGCCACACCTTC. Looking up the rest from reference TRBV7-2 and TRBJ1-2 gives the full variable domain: GAGVSQSPSNKVTEKGKDVELRCDPISGHTALYWYRQSLGQGLEFLIYFQGNSAPDKSGLPSDRFSAERTGGSVSTLTIQRTQQEDSAVYLCASSSPGTANYGHTFGSGTRLTVV.

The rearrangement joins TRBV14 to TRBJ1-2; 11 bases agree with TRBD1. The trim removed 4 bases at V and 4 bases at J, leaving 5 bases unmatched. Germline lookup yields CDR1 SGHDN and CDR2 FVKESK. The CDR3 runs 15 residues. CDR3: CASSPDGTGGYGYTF. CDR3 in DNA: TGTGCCAGCAGCCCTGATGGGACAGGGGGCTATGGCTACACCTTC.

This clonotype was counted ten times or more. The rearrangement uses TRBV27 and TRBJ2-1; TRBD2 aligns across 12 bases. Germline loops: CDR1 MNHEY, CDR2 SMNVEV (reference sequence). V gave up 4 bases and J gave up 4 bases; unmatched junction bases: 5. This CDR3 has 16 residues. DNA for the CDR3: TGTGCCAGCAGTTCCCGACTAGCGGGGGTATACAATGAGCAGTTCTTC. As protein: CASSSRLAGVYNEQFF.

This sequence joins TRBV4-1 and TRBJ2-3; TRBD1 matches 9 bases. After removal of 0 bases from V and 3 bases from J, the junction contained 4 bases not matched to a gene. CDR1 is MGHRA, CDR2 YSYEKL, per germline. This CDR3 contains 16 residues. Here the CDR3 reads CASSQDGTGNTDTQYF. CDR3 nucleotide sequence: TGCGCCAGCAGCCAAGATGGGACAGGGAATACAGATACGCAGTATTTT.

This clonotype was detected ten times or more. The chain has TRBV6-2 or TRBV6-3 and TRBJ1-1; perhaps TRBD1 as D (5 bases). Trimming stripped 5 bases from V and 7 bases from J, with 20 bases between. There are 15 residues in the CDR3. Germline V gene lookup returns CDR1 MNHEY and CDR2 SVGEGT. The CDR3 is CASSQTSGGRSEAFF. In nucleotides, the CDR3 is TGTGCCAGCAGTCAAACTAGCGGGGGTAGGAGTGAAGCTTTCTTT.

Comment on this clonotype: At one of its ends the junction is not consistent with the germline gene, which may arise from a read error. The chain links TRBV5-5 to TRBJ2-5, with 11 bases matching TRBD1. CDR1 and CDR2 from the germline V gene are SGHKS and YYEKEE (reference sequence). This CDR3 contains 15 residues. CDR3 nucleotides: TGTGCCGGCAGCTTGATTGGGACAGGGGGTGAGACCCAGTACTTC. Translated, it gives CAGSLIGTGGETQYF. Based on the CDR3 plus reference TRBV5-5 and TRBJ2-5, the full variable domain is DAGVTQSPTHLIKTRGQQVTLRCSPISGHKSVSWYQQVLGQGPQFIFQYYEKEERGRGNFPDRFSARQFPNYSSELNVNALLLGDSALYLCAGSLIGTGGETQYFGPGTRLLVL.

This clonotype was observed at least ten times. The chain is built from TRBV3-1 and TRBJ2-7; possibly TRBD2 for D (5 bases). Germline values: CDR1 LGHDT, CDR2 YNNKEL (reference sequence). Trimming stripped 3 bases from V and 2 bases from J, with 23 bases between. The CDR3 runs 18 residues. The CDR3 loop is CASSQVAVGVYWAYEQYF. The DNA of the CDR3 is TGTGCCAGCAGCCAGGTCGCAGTCGGGGTTTATTGGGCCTACGAGCAGTACTTC.